This T cell receptor beta chain was recovered during a study of tumor-infiltrating lymphocytes in primary liver carcinoma. About the research overall: All patients, whether men or women, fell within 30 to 69 years of age. Roughly 3.65 to 7.5 million productive TCRbeta reads came from each sample, comparable across tissue types. Findings and limits, study-wide: Lesser overlap characterized tumor-adjacent and tumor-blood pairs relative to tumor region pairs.

TCR beta cDNA came from about 470 ng total RNA, primed with a constant-region primer. ARM-PCR was slightly modified, and three nested multiplex PCR rounds with it gave rise to the TCR beta libraries. It was with TRBV1-TRBV30 forward primers and a C-beta reverse primer that the first two PCR rounds were run, at approximately 10 cycles each. TCRdb fed the multiplex PCR reads into MiXCR, producing one record per CDR3 protein. Here the sample spans 300,000 to 350,000 distinct CDR3 sequences, about 65% being singletons. The researchers obtained blood RNA from unsorted whole blood and also extracted germline DNA. None of the patients had received treatment, and all had chronic HBV infection. As concerns this clonotype: Its antigen is undetermined. This sequence may be a read error, since a much larger clone differs from it by one base.

Trimming at V came to 8 bases and at J to 3 bases, leaving 5 bases not matched to a gene. CDR1 MNHNS and CDR2 SASEGT come from the germline V gene. The CDR3 consists of 14 residues. The sequenced sample consisted of peripheral blood. The chain has TRBV6-1 and TRBJ2-2; 8 bases align to TRBD1. This receptor was identified in a man aged 40-55 years with primary liver carcinoma and hepatitis B virus infection. CDR3 residues: CASQHRGDTGELFF. The CDR3 region has the DNA TGTGCCAGCCAACACAGGGGGGACACCGGGGAGCTGTTTTTT.